This T cell receptor beta chain was observed in a study of CXCR3-negative and CXCR3-positive naive CD8 T cells. Study-wide points: CXCR3-positive naive cells had more hydrophobic TRB CDR3s than CXCR3-negative naive cells.

This CDR3 is 13 amino acids long. Libraries were UMI-labeled 5' RACE TRB cDNA. TCRdb re-called the 5' RACE reads; every CDR3 protein appears as one record, without DNA. This repertoire includes nearly 110,000 distinct CDR3 sequences. Triplicate sorts, approximately 290,000 cells apiece, were made for each CD8+ T cell subset. The naive CD8+ gate required CD45RO-CCR7+CD27+CD95- phenotype. As concerns this clonotype: The target antigen is unknown.

The V and J genes are TRBV12-3 or TRBV12-4 and TRBJ2-5; TCRdb calls TRBD1, which cannot be checked without DNA. The clonotype originates from a human donor in good health. Some clones in this sample may be carry-over from other donors' samples. The sequenced material came from naive CXCR3+ CD8+ T cells from blood. Subset denoted: CD45RO-CCR7+CD27+CD95- naive CD8+ T cells expressing CXCR3 (TNR3+). The CDR3: CASNRRGEETQYF.